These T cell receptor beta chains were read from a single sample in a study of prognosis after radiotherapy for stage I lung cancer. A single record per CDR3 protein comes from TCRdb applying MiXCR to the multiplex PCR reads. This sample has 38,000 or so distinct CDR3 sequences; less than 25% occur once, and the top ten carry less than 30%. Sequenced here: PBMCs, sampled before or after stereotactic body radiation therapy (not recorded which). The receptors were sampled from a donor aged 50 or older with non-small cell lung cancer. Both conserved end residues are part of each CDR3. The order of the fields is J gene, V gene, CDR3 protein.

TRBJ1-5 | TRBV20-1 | CSARGTVSNQPQHF
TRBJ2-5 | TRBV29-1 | CSLGGRETQYF
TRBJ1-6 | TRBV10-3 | CAISPAGGSYNSPLHF
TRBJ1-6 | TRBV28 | CAVCGRVCSPLHF
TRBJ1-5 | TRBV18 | CASSPRGDPGTGSRQPQHF
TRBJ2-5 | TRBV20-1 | CSARDPNVAPETQYF
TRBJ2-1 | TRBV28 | CASSLEGGGATFF
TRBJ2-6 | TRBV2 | CASSEKRLSVANVQTF
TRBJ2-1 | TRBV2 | CASSEDAGLGVNEQFF
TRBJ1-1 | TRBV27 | CASSLSGRHNTEAFF
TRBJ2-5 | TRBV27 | CASSLRDSLNQETQYF
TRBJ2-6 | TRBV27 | CASRAPGQVTAGANVLTF
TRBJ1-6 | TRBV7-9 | CASSVRQGDNSPLHF
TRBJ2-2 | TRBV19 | CASSMIGWGTANTGELFF
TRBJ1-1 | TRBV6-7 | CAIHRGGNTEAFF
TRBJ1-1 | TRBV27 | CASRGGGNTEAFF
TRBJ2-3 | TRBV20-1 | CSAPTGTRKADTQYF
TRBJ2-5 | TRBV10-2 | CASSEGQVPRETQYF
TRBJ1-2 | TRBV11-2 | CASSPRLRDDGYTF
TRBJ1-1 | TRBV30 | CAWPNRDSRTTEAFF
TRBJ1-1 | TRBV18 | CASSPPLNTEAFF
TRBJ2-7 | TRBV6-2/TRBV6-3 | CASNAGDLVYEQYF
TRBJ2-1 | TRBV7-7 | CASSPEWGRDNEQFF
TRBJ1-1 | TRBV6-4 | CASQLFRGRTGRGTEAFF
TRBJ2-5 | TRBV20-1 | CSAREERGGQETQYF
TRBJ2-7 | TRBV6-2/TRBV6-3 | CASSSPPEEGSYEQYF
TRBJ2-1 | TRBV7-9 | CASSSGANYNEQFF
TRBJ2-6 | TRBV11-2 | CASSFLPPDRSGANVLTF
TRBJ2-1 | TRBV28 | CASSRRQTSYNEQFF